This T cell receptor (beta chain) was recorded in a study of blood T cell repertoires in COVID-19. Background on the study: Some COVID-19 samples were acute and others convalescent; all came from the United States, Italy and Spain. In each case, the material was cDNA or gDNA derived from T cells, B-cell-depleted T cells, or PBMCs.

Original methodology: Nucleated cell counts were estimated from reference gene primer amplification. Method: immunoSEQ multiplex PCR; TCRdb's copy keeps in-frame clones and lacks some. V and J calls and clone size are as listed in that table; D and trimming were resolved from the DNA. The data show 120,000 or so clones, with around three quarters seen just once and about 40% held by the top ten. CDR1 and CDR2 from the germline V gene are SGDLS and YYNGEE. The CDR3 totals 14 residues. With 4 bases removed from V and 1 base from J, the gap between germline ends came to 11 bases. Sequencing was carried out using peripheral blood. The chain carries TRBV9 and TRBJ1-1; D is ambiguous. The clonotype originates from a man aged 40-49 years with active or convalescent COVID-19. CDR3 sequence: CASSSRERNTEAFF. CDR3 DNA sequence: TGTGCCAGCAGCTCACGGGAGAGGAACACTGAAGCTTTCTTT.